This entry is about one T cell receptor (beta chain). The antigen remains unidentified. PCR amplification relied on 60 Vbeta primers (plus 13 Jbeta primers). Profiled with immunoSEQ multiplex PCR; TCRdb holds only in-frame clones, not every one. The table lists 100,000 to 150,000 clones, 82% of them singletons. This sample was included in a study of cytomegalovirus exposure and HLA in healthy donors. Trimming pared 4 bases from V and 2 bases from J, leaving 12 bases between. This CDR3 is 15 amino acids long. In germline, CDR1 is KGHSH, CDR2 LQKENI. General observations from the study: Roughly uniform sequencing depth across donors was assumed, possibly incorrectly. In a later analysis, an Asian-associated ancestry cluster reportedly showed fewer N-insertions than the approximately 670-donor mean. The study labeled 180 or so TCR beta chains cytomegalovirus-associated. TCR beta V- and J-gene trimming, according to a later analysis, was linked to a missense DCLRE1C variant.

The TCR comes from a boy younger than 10 in good health and CMV-seronegative. The sample was PBMCs. The rearrangement links TRBV18 to TRBJ2-1; D may be TRBD1 (6 bases). CDR3 coding DNA: TGTGCCAGCTCACTCGGACAGAAAACCTACAATGAGCAGTTCTTC. Its protein product is CASSLGQKTYNEQFF. The whole variable domain, remainder taken from reference TRBV18 and TRBJ2-1, is NAGVMQNPRHLVRRRGQEARLRCSPMKGHSHVYWYRQLPEEGLKFMVYLQKENIIDESGMPKERFSAEFPKEGPSILRIQQVVRGDSAAYFCASSLGQKTYNEQFFGPGTRLTVL.